The entry that follows covers one TCR beta chain sequence. Its antigen is still unknown. Here immunoSEQ multiplex PCR was the method, and the copy in TCRdb shows in-frame clones only, minus some. The sample has approximately 220,000 clones, under 95% seen once. This record comes from a study of T cell responses to AZD1222 COVID-19 vaccine. Study-wide points: Seropositive status at baseline applied to only five to seven AZD1222 recipients. No day 14 peak samples; only post-peak repertoires were characterized.

Trimming took 0 bases from V and 3 from J, leaving 18 bases between them. Germline V gene sequence: CDR1 SGHDN, CDR2 FVKESK. The CDR3 length is 18 residues. This chain links TRBV14 with TRBJ1-5, with D perhaps matching TRBD1 (5 bases). The source of this sequence is an adult in good health. The sequences come from peripheral blood, collected on day 0 of MenACWY control vaccination. As DNA, the CDR3 is TGTGCCAGCAGCCAAGAACCCCATGGGGGGTTCCACAATCAGCCCCAGCATTTT. Translated, it gives CASSQEPHGGFHNQPQHF.